The 22 T cell receptor beta chains presented below share a single source sample, sequenced in a study of shared clonotypes between healthy human individuals (dated by TCRdb to about 2020). CD8 naive samples consisted of CD45RO-negative cells that were positively selected for CCR7, yielding a CD45RA+CCR7+ population without TemRA cells. Library construction relied on the immunoSEQ multiplex PCR assay. Not all clones reach the TCRdb copy of this immuneACCESS table, which keeps in-frame sequences only. Checked studies attribute under half of the gap to unresolved V genes and leave the rest unexplained. Here the sample has about 2 million clones; about 94% occur a single time. The ten largest clones capture 0.9% to 1.5% of the sample. Material for sequencing was naive CD8+ T cells sorted from blood. Read against the paper, the sample's cell subset or site label means: CD45RA+CCR7+. The receptors derive from a man between 18 and 35 years old in good health.

This chain joins TRBV18 and TRBJ1-1; maybe TRBD1 (5 bases). The CDR3 is 14 amino acids. Per germline, CDR1 KGHSH and CDR2 LQKENI. V lost 1 base, J lost 3 bases, and 9 bases lay in between. CDR3 loop: CASSPQGSDTEAFF. CDR3 bases: TGTGCCAGCTCACCACAGGGGTCCGACACTGAAGCTTTCTTT. The whole variable domain, filled in from reference TRBV18 and TRBJ1-1, reads NAGVMQNPRHLVRRRGQEARLRCSPMKGHSHVYWYRQLPEEGLKFMVYLQKENIIDESGMPKERFSAEFPKEGPSILRIQQVVRGDSAAYFCASSPQGSDTEAFFGQGTRLTVV.

The chain combines TRBV7-2 with TRBJ1-3; TRBD1 is a possible D gene (5 bases). Germline CDR1 reads SGHTA; CDR2 reads FQGNSA. The CDR3 is 17 amino acids. Trimming pared 3 bases from V and 4 bases from J, leaving 19 bases between. Written as DNA, the CDR3 is TGTGCCAGCAGCTTGGATCCGACAGCTGAGGGGGGAAACACCATATATTTT. This codes for CASSLDPTAEGGNTIYF.

The rearrangement links TRBV29-1 to TRBJ2-5, with D maybe TRBD2 (5 bases). Between the trimmed V and J ends, which lost 4 bases and 1 base, there was a span of 13 bases. The CDR3 consists of 14 residues. Germline CDR1 is SQVTM and CDR2 is ANQGSEA. Here the CDR3 DNA reads TGCAGCGTTGTTCCGGAAGGACTCCAAGAGACCCAGTACTTC. It codes for CSVVPEGLQETQYF.

This sequence joins TRBV19 and TRBJ1-2, with D uncertain. Germline lookup yields CDR1 LNHDA and CDR2 SQIVND (reference sequence). Between the trimmed V and J ends, which lost 10 bases and 4 bases, there was a span of 28 bases. The CDR3 length is 17 residues. CDR3 coding DNA: TGTGCCACCCTTTCGACGACGGCGGGCGTGCTTAGCTATGGCTACACCTTC. Protein product: CATLSTTAGVLSYGYTF.

Points on this clone: The identical CDR3 is also encoded by other nucleotide sequences in the sample. The chain's CDR3 is CASSLVAGSSYNEQFF. The CDR3, as DNA: TGTGCCAGCAGCCTCGTAGCCGGGAGTTCCTACAATGAGCAGTTCTTC. The chain has TRBV7-9 and TRBJ2-1; possibly TRBD2 for D (6 bases). Germline assignment: CDR1 SEHNR and CDR2 FQNEAQ (reference sequence). This CDR3 is built from 16 residues. V lost 5 bases, J lost 1 base, and 15 bases lay in between.

V and J are TRBV4-3 and TRBJ1-3; D is ambiguous. Germline V CDR1 and CDR2: LGHNA, YSLEER. Trimming stripped 0 bases from V and 0 bases from J, with 6 bases between. CDR3 length: 15 residues. CDR3 sequence (DNA): TGCGCCAGCAGCCAAGATTGGAGCTCTGGAAACACCATATATTTT. Amino acid sequence: CASSQDWSSGNTIYF.

The chain uses TRBV7-2 and TRBJ2-2; D is undetermined. The CDR3 sequence is 18 residues long. Trimming removed 3 bases from V and 5 bases from J, with 22 bases in between. Germline loops: CDR1 SGHTA, CDR2 FQGNSA. This chain's CDR3 is CASSFISDFPLGTGELFF. CDR3 nucleotide sequence: TGTGCCAGCAGCTTTATTTCTGATTTTCCACTCGGGACCGGGGAGCTGTTTTTT.

The chain has TRBV12-1 and TRBJ1-1. TRBV12-1 counts as a pseudogene. The CDR3 sequence is 16 residues long. The CDR3 reads CASSRKYGLGGTEAFF. In DNA, the CDR3 is TGTGCCAGCAGCCGTAAGTACGGGTTAGGCGGCACTGAAGCTTTCTTT.

CDR3 protein: CASSVEDSSSYEQYF. CDR3 bases: TGTGCCAGCAGCGTAGAAGACAGTTCGAGCTACGAGCAGTACTTC. The chain recombines TRBV9 with TRBJ2-7, with a tentative D call TRBD1 (5 bases). The CDR3 has 15 residues. V lost 0 bases and J lost 3, with 13 bases in between. Germline V gene sequence: CDR1 SGDLS, CDR2 YYNGEE.

The rearrangement links TRBV28 to TRBJ2-7; 8 bases are a match to TRBD1. In germline, CDR1 is MDHEN, CDR2 SYDVKM. With 6 bases clipped from V and 3 bases from J, the junction kept 7 bases outside the gene matches. This CDR3 spans 14 amino acids. The CDR3 protein is CASRFQGAGYEQYF. The CDR3 nucleotides are TGTGCCAGCAGGTTTCAGGGGGCTGGCTACGAGCAGTACTTC.

Concerning this clone itself: Other DNA sequences from this sample encode an identical CDR3 as well. V gene TRBV7-9 combines with J gene TRBJ1-5; D gene unclear. The CDR3 is 14 amino acids. V was pared by 6 bases and J by 0 bases, with 9 bases between. The germline CDR1 and CDR2 sequences are SEHNR and FQNEAQ (reference sequence). The CDR3 loop reads CASSETDSNQPQHF. For the CDR3, the DNA is TGTGCCAGCAGTGAGACGGATAGCAATCAGCCCCAGCATTTT.

The CDR3 bases are TGTGCCAGCAGCTCTGGGGCTAGCGGAGACGTCAGCTCCTACAATGAGCAGTTCTTC. Its translation: CASSSGASGDVSSYNEQFF. The chain links TRBV11-2 to TRBJ2-1; 7 bases are a match to TRBD2. Germline V CDR1 and CDR2: SGHAT, FQNNGV. The CDR3 spans 19 residues. The trim removed 4 bases at V and 0 bases at J, leaving 15 bases unmatched.

This clone was seen only a few times. In DNA, the CDR3 is TGTGCCAGCAGCAAGGAGGAGTTCTCCTACGAGCAGTACTTC. As protein: CASSKEEFSYEQYF. V and J are TRBV21-1 and TRBJ2-7; the table assigns TRBD2, which was not confirmed against the DNA. TRBV21-1 is given as a pseudogene. There are 14 residues in the CDR3.

V usage is TRBV28 and J usage is TRBJ2-7; 11 bases are shared with TRBD1. Trimming removed 4 bases from V and 3 bases from J; junction bases left unmatched: 14. This CDR3 spans 18 amino acids. Looked up from germline, CDR1 is MDHEN and CDR2 is SYDVKM. CDR3 coding DNA: TGTGCCAGCAGTTCCCCCCCAGGACAGGGGGCCTATTACTACGAGCAGTACTTC. It encodes CASSSPPGQGAYYYEQYF. Full variable domain (rest looked up from reference TRBV28 and TRBJ2-7): DVKVTQSSRYLVKRTGEKVFLECVQDMDHENMFWYRQDPGLGLRLIYFSYDVKMKEKGDIPEGYSVSREKKERFSLILESASTNQTSMYLCASSSPPGQGAYYYEQYFGPGTRLTVT.

The chain joins TRBV6-1 to TRBJ2-7; the D gene could be TRBD1 or TRBD2 (5 bases each). The CDR3 runs 14 residues. The V gene lost 3 bases and the J gene lost 2 bases, with 11 bases spanning the gap. The V gene's germline CDR1 is MNHNS and CDR2 SASEGT. The CDR3 nucleotides read TGTGCCAGCAGTGAGAGGGGACCTGCCTACGAGCAGTACTTC. Encoded protein: CASSERGPAYEQYF.

V and J are TRBV5-1 and TRBJ1-6; D ambiguous. Per the germline V gene, CDR1 is SGHRS and CDR2 is YFSETQ. The CDR3 has 10 residues. The V end lost 7 bases, the J end lost 10 bases, and 6 bases lay between the germline ends. The CDR3: CASQDSPLHF. The CDR3 DNA reads as TGCGCCAGCCAGGACTCACCCCTCCACTTT.

The genes are TRBV27 and TRBJ1-5, with TRBD1 as a possible D gene (6 bases). V was shortened by 5 bases and J by 5 bases, with 19 bases between the two germline ends. Germline V gene data show CDR1 as MNHEY and CDR2 as SMNVEV (reference sequence). This CDR3 contains 16 residues. In DNA, the CDR3 is TGTGCCAGCAGTGTAGGGGGGGGGCCTCCTTATCAGCCCCAGCATTTT. Residues: CASSVGGGPPYQPQHF.

The genes are TRBV19 and TRBJ1-5; D possibly corresponds to TRBD1 (6 bases). CDR1 and CDR2 (germline): LNHDA, SQIVND (reference sequence). This CDR3 is built from 13 residues. Between the trimmed V and J ends, which lost 5 bases and 10 bases, there was a span of 15 bases. The DNA of the CDR3 is TGTGCCAGTAGTGGACAGCCTCTATATCCCCAGCATTTT. Its translation: CASSGQPLYPQHF.

The chain recombines TRBV29-1 with TRBJ1-2; 8 positions agree with TRBD1. CDR1 is SQVTM and CDR2 is ANQGSEA in the germline V gene. This CDR3 is 16 amino acids long. Trimming at V came to 0 bases and at J to 6 bases, leaving 12 bases not matched to a gene. CDR3 residues: CSVEDLGRQGANGYTF. For the CDR3, the DNA is TGCAGCGTTGAAGATCTTGGGCGGCAGGGGGCGAATGGCTACACCTTC.

The rearrangement links TRBV4-3 to TRBJ2-5; 12 positions match TRBD2. There are 17 residues in the CDR3. Germline trimming cut 0 bases from V and 1 base from J; bases unmatched to any gene: 3. CDR1 is LGHNA and CDR2 is YSLEER in the germline V gene. The CDR3 loop reads CASSQELAGGTQETQYF. CDR3 sequence (DNA): TGCGCCAGCAGCCAAGAGCTAGCGGGAGGGACCCAAGAGACCCAGTACTTC.

Only one count was recorded for this clone. J is TRBJ2-1 and V is TRBV7-8; D is possibly TRBD1 or TRBD2 (5 bases each). This CDR3 is built from 14 residues. Trimming removed 5 bases from V and 6 bases from J, with 14 bases in between. Germline CDR1 is SGHVS and CDR2 is FQNEAQ. CDR3 protein: CASSENGGGNEQFF. The CDR3 bases are TGTGCCAGCAGCGAAAATGGGGGTGGCAATGAGCAGTTCTTC.

This chain connects TRBV28 to TRBJ1-5; 8 bases fit TRBD1. CDR1 MDHEN and CDR2 SYDVKM come from the germline V gene. Trimming cost V 4 bases and J 4 bases; bases outside gene matches: 3. This CDR3 spans 14 amino acids. The CDR3 is CASSWRQGNQPQHF. DNA for the CDR3: TGTGCCAGCAGTTGGAGACAGGGGAATCAGCCCCAGCATTTT.